This TCR beta chain appears in the sequencing data of a study of a mutant IDH1 vaccine in newly diagnosed glioma. On the study more broadly: Treated patients were roughly 62% male, about 38% female, mean age 40.4 years. Earlier therapy was either radiotherapy, temozolomide, or both, and most got both. Study observations and caveats: Changes in top peripheral clonotypes did not appear linked to pseudoprogression.

Data came from immunoSEQ multiplex PCR; TCRdb stores just in-frame clones and leaves some out. The sample carries about 92,000 clones, about 80% recorded once. With regard to this clone: What it binds is not known.

Indicated time point: baseline, week 1 (first vaccination visit). Treatment denoted: pre-vaccination baseline after standard-of-care therapy. The receptor's source is a man between 35 and 55 years old with glioma. This specimen was PBMCs, taken from a glioma patient treated with radiotherapy, temozolomide or both.

The CDR3 loop reads CAISESSQGAGRGYTF. The CDR3 bases are TGTGCCATCAGTGAGTCGAGTCAGGGGGCAGGACGCGGCTACACCTTC. J is TRBJ1-2 and V is TRBV10-3; 8 bases align to TRBD1. In germline, CDR1 is ENHRY, CDR2 SYGVKD. V lost 0 bases, J lost 8 bases, and 11 bases stayed unmatched. The CDR3 covers 16 residues.